This T cell receptor (beta chain) appears in the sequencing data of a study of T cell repertoires in cytomegalovirus infection. For the study at large: The public TCR beta signatures pointed to both CMV infection and matching HLA type.

Findings and limits, study-wide: The cumulative frequency of public TCR beta families distinguished individuals who carried CMV together with the relevant HLA.

TCRdb reprocessed the reads with MiXCR, giving one entry per CDR3 protein. The sample carries about 770,000 distinct CDR3 sequences, under 35% recorded once. A remark on this clonotype: Its antigen is undetermined.

The CDR3 totals 14 residues. V lost 5 bases, J lost 6 bases, and 10 bases stayed unmatched. Germline values: CDR1 SEHNR, CDR2 FQNEAQ (reference sequence). The sequences come from cultured CD8+ T cells from PBMCs, collected from culture after CMV antigen stimulation. This sequence originates from a human donor in good health (CMV status not recorded). Some clones in this sample may be carry-over from other donors' samples. V usage is TRBV7-9 and J usage is TRBJ2-7; 7 bases map to TRBD1. The CDR3 DNA follows: TGTGCCAGCAGCCAGACAGGGTATCCTTCCGAGCAGTACTTC. Translating gives CASSQTGYPSEQYF.